This TCR beta chain derives from a study of response to subunit inactivated influenza vaccine. MiXCR, run by TCRdb on the RT-PCR reads, gives a single entry per CDR3 protein. The sample yields about 520,000 distinct CDR3 sequences, more than 7% seen once. Source: PBMCs from blood, taken roughly 24 months after vaccination. The TCR sequence derives from a man in his fifties or sixties who received an inactivated influenza vaccine.

The DNA for the CDR3 is TGTGCCAGCAGCGTAGGACAGGGAGGTTTCAATGAGCAGTTCTTC. This sequence encodes CASSVGQGGFNEQFF. The rearrangement joins TRBV7-3 to TRBJ2-1; 8 bases agree with TRBD1. Germline-derived CDR1 and CDR2 are SGHTA and FQGTGA. This CDR3 is built from 15 residues. J was trimmed by 6 bases and V by 5 bases; bases with no gene match: 9. Based on the CDR3 plus reference TRBV7-3 and TRBJ2-1, the full variable domain is GAGVSQTPSNKVTEKGKYVELRCDPISGHTALYWYRQSLGQGPEFLIYFQGTGAADDSGLPNDRFFAVRPEGSVSTLKIQRTERGDSAVYLCASSVGQGGFNEQFFGPGTRLTVL.